A single sample gave rise to the 28 T cell receptor beta chains below, sequenced in a study of shared clonotypes between healthy human individuals (dated by TCRdb to the early 2020s). The library was made by the immunoSEQ multiplex PCR assay. Sourced from immuneACCESS, this table was stored by TCRdb with only in-frame sequences that have V and J called. A share of the clones is absent; for the studies checked, an unresolved V gene accounts for under half, and the remainder has no known explanation. This sample holds 1.6 million or so clones; approximately 98.5% were observed only once. Together, the top ten hold 0.3% to 0.45% of the sample. Sequencing was performed on naive CD4+ T cells sorted from blood. This specimen's cell subset or site label, per the study, means: CD45RA+ positively selected. The source of these receptors is a man aged 25 to 40 in good health.

The chain carries TRBV29-1 and TRBJ2-3, with 8 bases identical to TRBD1. Germline V lookup: CDR1 SQVTM, CDR2 ANQGSEA. There are 13 residues in the CDR3. V was clipped by 6 bases and J by 3 bases; unmatched bases: 5. The CDR3 DNA is TGCAGCGTAGAGGGACAGGTAACAGATACGCAGTATTTT. This gives the protein CSVEGQVTDTQYF.

The chain combines TRBV2 with TRBJ2-1, with D uncertain. Trimming cost V 4 bases and J 0 bases, with 7 bases left between them. Germline V lookup: CDR1 SNHLY, CDR2 FYNNEI. The CDR3 sequence is 14 residues long. CDR3 sequence (DNA): TGTGCCAGCAGTGTTCTAGGCTCCTACAATGAGCAGTTCTTC. This encodes CASSVLGSYNEQFF. Full variable domain (remainder filled in from reference TRBV2 and TRBJ2-1): EPEVTQTPSHQVTQMGQEVILRCVPISNHLYFYWYRQILGQKVEFLVSFYNNEISEKSEIFDDQFSVERPDGSNFTLKIRSTKLEDSAMYFCASSVLGSYNEQFFGPGTRLTVL.

Note on this clone: This sample also contains other DNA sequences that code for the same CDR3. This rearrangement joins TRBV7-6 to TRBJ2-1; 10 nucleotides line up with TRBD2. Losses at the gene ends were 3 bases for V and 4 bases for J; bases not matched to a gene: 3. Germline assignment: CDR1 SGHVS and CDR2 FNYEAQ. The CDR3 is 15 residues long. The CDR3 nucleotides are TGTGCCAGCAGCTTCACTAGCGGGGTATACAATGAGCAGTTCTTC. This encodes CASSFTSGVYNEQFF. Variable domain in full (rest from reference TRBV7-6 and TRBJ2-1): GAGVSQSPRYKVTKRGQDVALRCDPISGHVSLYWYRQALGQGPEFLTYFNYEAQQDKSGLPNDRFSAERPEGSISTLTIQRTEQRDSAMYRCASSFTSGVYNEQFFGPGTRLTVL.

V gene TRBV30 combines with J gene TRBJ1-5; unclear D gene. V lost 0 bases, J lost 5 bases, and 11 bases lay in between. CDR3 size: 14 residues. Germline V lookup: CDR1 GTSNPN, CDR2 SVGIG (reference sequence). CDR3 nucleotide sequence: TGTGCCTGGAGTGTAGGTCTCCGGGATCAGCCCCAGCATTTT. Its protein is CAWSVGLRDQPQHF.

The chain is built from TRBV7-9 and TRBJ1-2; D call uncertain. Between the trimmed V and J ends, which lost 0 bases and 0 bases, there was a span of 5 bases. Germline V gene data show CDR1 as SEHNR and CDR2 as FQNEAQ (reference sequence). The CDR3 runs to 14 residues. In DNA form, the CDR3 reads TGTGCCAGCAGCTTAGCTTCAGCTAACTATGGCTACACCTTC. Encoded protein: CASSLASANYGYTF.

The chain recombines TRBV5-1 with TRBJ1-1, with TRBD1 matching 8 bases. The CDR3 consists of 15 residues. Per germline, CDR1 SGHRS and CDR2 YFSETQ. V shed 3 bases and J 7 bases; nucleotides not matched to a gene: 11. The CDR3 DNA reads as TGCGCCAGCAGCTCGCCGGACAGGGCCGGCGGTGAAGCTTTCTTT. Amino acids: CASSSPDRAGGEAFF.

This sequence joins TRBV5-5 and TRBJ2-7; D is possibly TRBD1 (5 bases). Germline assignment: CDR1 SGHKS and CDR2 YYEKEE (reference sequence). The CDR3 extends over 14 amino acids. V was pared by 4 bases and J by 5 bases, with 16 bases between. This chain's CDR3 is CASSPRAGINEQYF. In nucleotides, the CDR3 is TGTGCCAGCAGCCCCCGGGCAGGGATCAACGAGCAGTACTTC.

V gene TRBV11-3 combines with J gene TRBJ2-2; 14 bases align to TRBD2. Per the germline V gene, CDR1 is SGHNT and CDR2 is YENEEA. The CDR3 sequence is 18 residues long. Trimming removed 5 bases from V and 5 bases from J; junction bases left unmatched: 10. CDR3 amino acids: CASSPGSGLAGVTGELFF. The CDR3 nucleotides read TGTGCCAGCAGCCCGGGCTCGGGACTAGCGGGAGTTACCGGGGAGCTGTTTTTT. The variable domain in full, completed from reference TRBV11-3 and TRBJ2-2, reads EAGVVQSPRYKIIEKKQPVAFWCNPISGHNTLYWYLQNLGQGPELLIRYENEEAVDDSQLPKDRFSAERLKGVDSTLKIQPAELGDSAVYLCASSPGSGLAGVTGELFFGEGSRLTVL.

This clone was seen a single time. CDR3 bases: TGTGCCAGCAGTTGGGACAGGGAGGGGGATGGCTACACCTTC. Encoded protein: CASSWDREGDGYTF. This chain joins TRBV27 and TRBJ1-2; TRBD1 aligns across 9 bases. The V gene end was trimmed by 4 bases and the J gene end by 6 bases; junction bases not matched to a gene: 6. Germline CDR1 is MNHEY and CDR2 is SMNVEV (reference sequence). The CDR3 length is 14 residues.

This clone showed up just once. The V call is TRBV10-1, the J call TRBJ1-1; 7 nucleotides agree with TRBD1. CDR3 length: 13 amino acids. Germline V gene data show CDR1 as WNHNN and CDR2 as SYGVQD (reference sequence). The V segment lost 2 bases and the J segment 5 bases; nucleotides outside the gene matches: 2. CDR3 in DNA: TGCGCCAGCAGTGAGGCAGGGGGAACTGAAGCTTTCTTT. It specifies CASSEAGGTEAFF.

The genes are TRBV9 and TRBJ2-7; the match to TRBD2 covers 14 bases. The trim removed 2 bases at V and 3 bases at J, leaving 10 bases unmatched. This CDR3 has 18 residues. From germline, CDR1 is SGDLS and CDR2 YYNGEE. The CDR3 DNA reads as TGTGCCAGCAGCGTGGGGACTAGCGGGAGTGGAAGCTACTACGAGCAGTACTTC. Amino acids: CASSVGTSGSGSYYEQYF.

The chain joins TRBV9 to TRBJ2-3; 8 bases match TRBD2. CDR3 length equals 18 residues. The V and J ends lost 0 bases and 0 bases, in that order; junction bases with no gene match: 9. Germline V lookup: CDR1 SGDLS, CDR2 YYNGEE. Written as DNA, the CDR3 is TGTGCCAGCAGCGTAGCATTAGGACTAGCTGCGAGCACAGATACGCAGTATTTT. Translation: CASSVALGLAASTDTQYF.

The gene calls are TRBV5-4 and TRBJ2-3; 7 positions agree with TRBD1. The trim removed 3 bases at V and 2 bases at J, leaving 3 bases unmatched. Germline V gene data show CDR1 as SGHNT and CDR2 as YYREEE (reference sequence). The CDR3 spans 14 residues. CDR3 nucleotides: TGTGCCAGCAGCTCGGGACAGATCACAGATACGCAGTATTTT. It encodes CASSSGQITDTQYF.

The V call is TRBV5-1, the J call TRBJ2-1, with D perhaps TRBD1 or TRBD2 (5 bases each). CDR1 is SGHRS and CDR2 is YFSETQ in the germline V gene. Trimming removed 3 bases at V and 5 bases at J, with 18 bases between. CDR3 length equals 16 residues. The chain's CDR3 is CASSWRRQKFNNEQFF. CDR3 nucleotides: TGCGCCAGCAGCTGGAGGCGACAGAAGTTCAACAATGAGCAGTTCTTC.

The V call is TRBV5-1, the J call TRBJ2-1; 9 bases are a match to TRBD2. Trimming took 1 base from V and 3 from J; bases not matched to a gene: 11. This CDR3 contains 18 residues. Per the germline V gene, CDR1 is SGHRS and CDR2 is YFSETQ. The DNA for the CDR3 is TGCGCCAGCAGCTTGACTAGCGGGCCCTCCGACTACTACAATGAGCAGTTCTTC. Translation: CASSLTSGPSDYYNEQFF.

This chain uses TRBV7-9 with TRBJ2-5; 10 nucleotides line up with TRBD2. CDR1 is SEHNR, CDR2 FQNEAQ, per germline (reference sequence). This CDR3 comprises 13 residues. The ends lost 8 bases at V and 4 bases at J; junction bases unmatched: 4. CDR3 residues: CASRSSGGETQYF. CDR3 nucleotide sequence: TGTGCCAGCCGTTCTAGCGGGGGAGAGACCCAGTACTTC.

The chain has TRBV28 and TRBJ2-1, with TRBD1 matching over 9 bases. Germline CDR1 MDHEN, CDR2 SYDVKM. The CDR3 has 15 amino acids. With V trimmed by 4 bases and J by 2 bases, 3 bases remained unmatched. The CDR3 protein is CASSSGQGTYNEQFF. CDR3 nucleotide sequence: TGTGCCAGCAGTTCCGGACAGGGGACCTACAATGAGCAGTTCTTC.

J is TRBJ2-3 and V is TRBV9; 7 bases fit TRBD1. Germline loops: CDR1 SGDLS, CDR2 YYNGEE. Trimming at V came to 5 bases and at J to 7 bases, leaving 10 bases not matched to a gene. The CDR3 consists of 14 residues. The CDR3 region has the DNA TGTGCCAGCAGTGGGGGACAGCCTACGAATACGCAGTATTTT. This sequence encodes CASSGGQPTNTQYF.

CDR3 coding DNA: TGTGCCAGCTCACCACTAAGGGTCTTGGACTATGGCTACACCTTC. Translated, it gives CASSPLRVLDYGYTF. This rearrangement joins TRBV18 to TRBJ1-2; D is uncertain. V was trimmed by 1 base and J by 3 bases, leaving 12 bases between them. Germline CDR1 and CDR2: KGHSH and LQKENI. The CDR3 extends over 15 amino acids.

This chain connects TRBV5-1 to TRBJ2-7, with 9 bases identical to TRBD1. V trimming: 2 bases; J trimming: 9 bases; junction bases outside the gene matches: 3. The length of the CDR3 is 12 residues. Germline V CDR1 and CDR2: SGHRS, YFSETQ. This CDR3 reads CASSFPGQGQYF. The CDR3 DNA is TGCGCCAGCAGCTTCCCGGGACAGGGGCAGTACTTC. Combining the CDR3 with reference TRBV5-1 and TRBJ2-7 gives the whole variable domain KAGVTQTPRYLIKTRGQQVTLSCSPISGHRSVSWYQQTPGQGLQFLFEYFSETQRNKGNFPGRFSGRQFSNSRSEMNVSTLELGDSALYLCASSFPGQGQYFGPGTRLTVT.

The chain is built from TRBV19 and TRBJ2-1; 11 bases map to TRBD2. Germline V CDR1 and CDR2: LNHDA, SQIVND (reference sequence). The CDR3 extends over 18 amino acids. Trimming cost V 5 bases and J 7 bases; bases outside gene matches: 16. For the CDR3, the DNA is TGTGCCAGTAGTTCCTACCCCCTGGCTAGCGGGAGGAGGAATGAGCAGTTCTTC. It codes for CASSSYPLASGRRNEQFF.

The chain couples TRBV29-1 to TRBJ2-1; TRBD2 agrees at 16 bases. With V trimmed by 5 bases and J by 5 bases, 6 bases remained unmatched. The CDR3 has 16 residues. CDR1 and CDR2 (germline): SQVTM, ANQGSEA. Written as DNA, the CDR3 is TGCAGCGTTCTCGGGACTAGCGGGAGGGGAAACAATGAGCAGTTCTTC. This sequence encodes CSVLGTSGRGNNEQFF.

This chain connects TRBV2 to TRBJ2-7, with a possible D match to TRBD2 (6 bases). There are 17 residues in the CDR3. Germline V gene lookup returns CDR1 SNHLY and CDR2 FYNNEI. V shed 3 bases and J shed 2 bases, with 20 bases lying between them. CDR3 residues: CASSEKLRGELTYEQYF. The CDR3 DNA reads as TGTGCCAGCAGTGAGAAATTGCGGGGCGAACTCACCTACGAGCAGTACTTC. Based on the CDR3 plus reference TRBV2 and TRBJ2-7, the full variable domain is EPEVTQTPSHQVTQMGQEVILRCVPISNHLYFYWYRQILGQKVEFLVSFYNNEISEKSEIFDDQFSVERPDGSNFTLKIRSTKLEDSAMYFCASSEKLRGELTYEQYFGPGTRLTVT.

The gene calls are TRBV5-1 and TRBJ2-1, with a possible D match to TRBD2 (6 bases). V shed 5 bases and J shed 5 bases, with 14 bases lying between them. This CDR3 is 14 amino acids long. The germline V gene has CDR1 SGHRS and CDR2 YFSETQ. In nucleotides, the CDR3 is TGCGCCAGCAGACTTGCACTAGCCGACAATGAGCAGTTCTTC. As protein: CASRLALADNEQFF.

V gene TRBV6-4 combines with J gene TRBJ2-1; TRBD2 agrees at 13 bases. This CDR3 contains 18 residues. Germline V lookup: CDR1 MRHNA, CDR2 SNTAGT. J lost 7 bases, V lost 0 bases, and 9 bases had no gene match. For the CDR3, the DNA is TGTGCCAGCAGTGACTCGACTCCGGGACTAGCGGGACCAAATGAGCAGTTCTTC. This gives the protein CASSDSTPGLAGPNEQFF.

The gene calls are TRBV4-2 and TRBJ2-5; TRBD1 aligns across 7 bases. Trimming cost V 4 bases and J 5 bases; bases outside gene matches: 7. CDR3 length: 14 amino acids. CDR1 is LGHNA and CDR2 is YNFKEQ in the germline V gene. This chain's CDR3 is CASSPRTRGETQYF. In DNA form, the CDR3 reads TGTGCCAGCAGCCCCCGCACCAGGGGGGAGACCCAGTACTTC.

V usage is TRBV5-1 and J usage is TRBJ2-1, with 7 bases lining up with TRBD1. CDR3 size: 15 residues. V gave up 4 bases and J gave up 2 bases; unmatched junction bases: 6. Germline CDR1 reads SGHRS; CDR2 reads YFSETQ. DNA of the CDR3: TGCGCCAGCAGCATCCGGGACAGACCCTACAATGAGCAGTTCTTC. Translation: CASSIRDRPYNEQFF.

The CDR3 protein is CASSLVGGRVAKNIQYF. CDR3 sequence (DNA): TGTGCCAGCAGCTTAGTTGGTGGCAGGGTCGCCAAAAACATTCAGTACTTC. The V call is TRBV7-2, the J call TRBJ2-4, with D perhaps matching TRBD1 (5 bases). V was clipped by 1 base and J by 1 base, with 14 bases between them. Germline lookup yields CDR1 SGHTA and CDR2 FQGNSA. The CDR3 has 17 amino acids.